The TCR beta chain under discussion was sequenced for a study of T cells after yellow fever vaccination. Whole-study context: The SMART-Seq v4 Ultra Low Input method served to prepare the low-cell-number fractions. Study results and limitations: Clones that expanded after primary vaccination mostly reappeared after the booster (roughly 95% CD4, approximately 85% CD8).

A 5'RACE template-switching step, the method used to make TCR cDNA, added a universal primer site and UMIs. Each CDR3 protein is one row after TCRdb ran MiXCR on the 5' RACE reads. There are about 130,000 distinct CDR3 sequences in the sample; almost 9% occur only once, and almost 40% lies in the top ten. Per the germline V gene, CDR1 is DFQATT and CDR2 is SNEGSKA (reference sequence). V dropped 5 bases and J dropped 0 bases, with 11 bases sitting between them. CDR3 size: 14 residues. This clonotype has just a few counts. Antigen specificity is unknown. The sample here was CD8+ T cells sorted from PBMCs, taken on the day of the yellow fever booster vaccination. This chain joins TRBV20-1 and TRBJ1-5; no clear D. This TCR derives from a man aged 18 to 30 who received the YFV17D yellow fever vaccine. CDR3 residues: CSAERTASNQPQHF. For the CDR3, the DNA is TGCAGTGCTGAACGAACAGCTAGCAATCAGCCCCAGCATTTT.